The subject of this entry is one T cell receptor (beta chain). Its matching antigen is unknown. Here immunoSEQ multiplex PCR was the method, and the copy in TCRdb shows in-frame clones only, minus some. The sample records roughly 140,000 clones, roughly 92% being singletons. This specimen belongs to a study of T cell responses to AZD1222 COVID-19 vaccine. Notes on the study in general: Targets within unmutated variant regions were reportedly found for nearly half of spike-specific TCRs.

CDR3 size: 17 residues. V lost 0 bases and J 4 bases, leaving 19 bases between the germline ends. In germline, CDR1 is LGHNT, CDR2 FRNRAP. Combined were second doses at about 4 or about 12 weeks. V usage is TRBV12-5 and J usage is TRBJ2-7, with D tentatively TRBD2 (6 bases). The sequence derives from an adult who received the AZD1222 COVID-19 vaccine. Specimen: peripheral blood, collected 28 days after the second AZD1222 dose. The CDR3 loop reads CASGLVQEELAKYEQYF. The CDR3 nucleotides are TGTGCTAGTGGTTTGGTCCAAGAAGAGCTAGCGAAATACGAGCAGTACTTC.